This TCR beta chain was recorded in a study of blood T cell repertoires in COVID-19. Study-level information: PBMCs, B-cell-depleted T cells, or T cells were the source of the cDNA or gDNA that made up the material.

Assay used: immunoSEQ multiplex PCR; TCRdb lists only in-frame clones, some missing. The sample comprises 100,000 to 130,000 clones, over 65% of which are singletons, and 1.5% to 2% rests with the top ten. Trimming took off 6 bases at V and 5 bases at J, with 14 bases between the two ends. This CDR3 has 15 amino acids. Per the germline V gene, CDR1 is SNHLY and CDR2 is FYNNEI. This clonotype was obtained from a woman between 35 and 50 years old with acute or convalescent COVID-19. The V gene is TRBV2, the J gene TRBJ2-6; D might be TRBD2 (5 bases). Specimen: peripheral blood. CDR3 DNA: TGTGCCAGCAGCGGGGATGGGGTTAGGGCCAACGTCCTGACTTTC. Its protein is CASSGDGVRANVLTF.